These 25 T cell receptor beta chains came from one sample sequenced in a study of blood T cells in healthy people across ages. PCR was performed a second time for about 7 to 11 cycles using a sample-barcoded 5' primer and a J-beta primer mix. One entry per CDR3 protein results from TCRdb running MiXCR on the 5' RACE reads. The data show about 680,000 distinct CDR3 sequences, about half seen once. Sequencing was done on a sample of blood. These receptors came from a woman aged 60-70 years in good health.

The CDR3 DNA follows: TGTGCCAGCAGTCCGGGGGACAGAGACACAGATACGCAGTATTTT. It codes for CASSPGDRDTDTQYF. The chain couples TRBV28 to TRBJ2-3; a weak D match, TRBD1 (7 bases). The germline V gene has CDR1 MDHEN and CDR2 SYDVKM. The CDR3 has 15 amino acids. V was shortened by 5 bases and J by 2 bases, with 14 bases between the two germline ends.

This clonotype was seen a few times. The chain joins TRBV20-1 to TRBJ2-3, with TRBD2 matching over 7 bases. CDR3 length: 12 amino acids. Germline V lookup: CDR1 DFQATT, CDR2 SNEGSKA (reference sequence). V lost 3 bases, J lost 5 bases, and 2 bases stayed unmatched. CDR3 in DNA: TGCAGTGCTAGTCGGGAGGTAGATACGCAGTATTTT. Translated: CSASREVDTQYF.

The chain joins TRBV6-4 to TRBJ1-1; no clear D gene. Germline V gives CDR1 MRHNA, CDR2 SNTAGT. Trimming left V 6 bases short and J 1 base short, with 12 bases between. This CDR3 is 14 amino acids long. CDR3 sequence reads: CASSLTLSNTEAFF. The CDR3 DNA reads TGTGCCAGCAGCCTTACCCTTTCGAACACTGAAGCTTTCTTT.

The gene calls are TRBV14 and TRBJ2-7; TRBD2 is a possible D gene (5 bases). V was pared by 1 base and J by 2 bases, with 6 bases between. This CDR3 is built from 13 residues. Looked up from germline, CDR1 is SGHDN and CDR2 is FVKESK. Written as DNA, the CDR3 is TGTGCCAGCAGCCAAGTGCGGGCCTACGAGCAGTACTTC. Translating it yields CASSQVRAYEQYF.

J is TRBJ2-7 and V is TRBV20-1; 7 bases are a match to TRBD1. The CDR3 runs to 14 residues. V lost 3 bases to trimming and J lost 3 bases; unmatched junction nucleotides: 8. Per the germline V gene, CDR1 is DFQATT and CDR2 is SNEGSKA (reference sequence). CDR3 protein: CSARDRTGNYEQYF. CDR3 nucleotides: TGCAGTGCTAGGGACCGGACAGGAAACTACGAGCAGTACTTC.

The gene calls are TRBV28 and TRBJ2-7; D is possibly TRBD1 or TRBD2 (5 bases each). Germline V gene lookup returns CDR1 MDHEN and CDR2 SYDVKM. This CDR3 region has 16 residues. Trimming left V 2 bases short and J 0 bases short, with 14 bases between. CDR3 in amino acids: CASSLGGVGSSYEQYF. For the CDR3, the DNA is TGTGCCAGCAGTTTAGGGGGTGTTGGGAGCTCCTACGAGCAGTACTTC.

The chain recombines TRBV15 with TRBJ2-5; D unresolved. CDR1 is LNHNV and CDR2 is YYDKDF in the germline V gene (reference sequence). The CDR3 is made up of 16 amino acids. V lost 4 bases, J lost 11 bases, and 26 bases lay in between. This chain's CDR3 is CATSISAGSDLTQQYF. CDR3 DNA: TGTGCCACCAGCATATCCGCCGGGTCCGACCTCACCCAGCAGTACTTC.

The chain has TRBV7-2 and TRBJ2-1; TRBD1 might be the D (5 bases). Trimming removed 4 bases at V and 7 bases at J, with 14 bases between. In germline, CDR1 is SGHTA, CDR2 FQGNSA. The CDR3 has 14 amino acids. DNA of the CDR3: TGTGCCAGCAGCTACGCGGAGAAGGGGAATGAGCAGTTCTTC. Protein: CASSYAEKGNEQFF.

The V call is TRBV7-9, the J call TRBJ1-5; D is perhaps TRBD1 (6 bases). Deletions cut 5 bases from V and 0 bases from J, with 11 bases between. Germline V lookup: CDR1 SEHNR, CDR2 FQNEAQ (reference sequence). This CDR3 contains 15 residues. The CDR3 DNA reads as TGTGCCAGCAGCCGGGGACAAAATAGCAATCAGCCCCAGCATTTT. The encoded protein is CASSRGQNSNQPQHF.

In its sample, this clonotype was seen many times. V and J are TRBV20-1 and TRBJ2-1; 12 nucleotides agree with TRBD2. Germline loops: CDR1 DFQATT, CDR2 SNEGSKA (reference sequence). After removal of 5 bases from V and 4 bases from J, the junction contained 6 bases not matched to a gene. This CDR3 is 15 amino acids long. The chain's CDR3 is CSAEGLAGIYNEQFF. CDR3 bases: TGCAGTGCTGAGGGACTAGCGGGTATATACAATGAGCAGTTCTTC.

With respect to this clonotype: A much larger clone lies one base from this, so it may be a read error. In DNA, the CDR3 is TGCAGCGTTCCTAGCACAGATACGCAGTATTTT. Its protein product is CSVPSTDTQYF. The V and J genes are TRBV29-1 and TRBJ2-3, with D unresolved. The CDR3 has 11 residues. Trimming took 5 bases from V and 0 from J, leaving 3 bases between them. The germline V gene has CDR1 SQVTM and CDR2 ANQGSEA.

The rearrangement links TRBV3-1 to TRBJ1-6; D gene uncertain. Per the germline V gene, CDR1 is LGHDT and CDR2 is YNNKEL (reference sequence). V dropped 4 bases and J dropped 0 bases, with 10 bases sitting between them. This CDR3 is 16 amino acids long. CDR3 protein: CASSRGMSSYNSPLHF. The CDR3 DNA reads TGTGCCAGCAGCCGAGGGATGAGCTCCTATAATTCACCCCTCCACTTT.

This chain connects TRBV27 to TRBJ1-4; 8 bases match TRBD1. This CDR3 contains 17 residues. Per germline, CDR1 MNHEY and CDR2 SMNVEV (reference sequence). V gave up 3 bases and J gave up 4 bases; unmatched junction bases: 10. As DNA, the CDR3 is TGTGCCAGCAGTTTGATGGGACAGGAGTCAGATAATGAAAAACTGTTTTTT. This gives the protein CASSLMGQESDNEKLFF.

CDR3 residues: CASSKGRTPQETQYF. CDR3 in DNA: TGTGCCAGCAGCAAAGGGCGGACGCCCCAAGAGACCCAGTACTTC. The V call is TRBV21-1, the J call TRBJ2-5. TRBV21-1 represents a pseudogene. CDR3 size: 15 residues.

The chain couples TRBV4-2 to TRBJ2-1; 9 bases align to TRBD2. The last part of the DNA fits TRBJ2-7 better; the J call may be wrong. The CDR3 is 17 amino acids. From germline, CDR1 is LGHNA and CDR2 YNFKEQ. The CDR3 reads CASSPGVAGASYNEQYF. The CDR3 DNA follows: TGTGCCAGCAGCCCCGGGGTAGCGGGGGCCTCCTACAATGAGCAGTACTTC.

This clonotype was counted only a few times. The J gene is TRBJ2-7, the V gene TRBV6-2 or TRBV6-3, with 15 nucleotides matching TRBD2. Trimming took 5 bases from V and 3 from J; bases not matched to a gene: 5. Germline CDR1 and CDR2: MNHEY and SVGEGT. CDR3 length equals 16 residues. This CDR3 reads CASSGGTSGRFYEQYF. The DNA for the CDR3 is TGTGCCAGCAGTGGAGGGACTAGCGGGAGGTTCTACGAGCAGTACTTC.

This chain connects TRBV4-2 to TRBJ1-5; no reliable D call. The CDR3 extends over 17 amino acids. V gave up 0 bases and J gave up 0 bases, with 12 bases separating them. The germline gives CDR1 LGHNA, CDR2 YNFKEQ. CDR3 residues: CASSQEGSGLSNQPQHF. The CDR3 bases are TGTGCCAGCAGCCAAGAGGGGTCAGGTCTTAGCAATCAGCCCCAGCATTTT.

The chain couples TRBV10-3 to TRBJ2-1; 9 bases map to TRBD2. The end of the DNA aligns better with TRBJ2-7, so the J call may be wrong. The CDR3 totals 17 residues. In germline, CDR1 is ENHRY, CDR2 SYGVKD. The CDR3 protein is CAISESTGTSSRYEQYF. The CDR3 DNA is TGTGCCATCAGTGAGTCAACCGGGACTAGCTCCCGTTACGAGCAGTACTTC.

CDR3 protein: CASSYGQAPFYEQYF. The CDR3 DNA reads as TGTGCCAGCAGTTACGGACAGGCCCCCTTCTACGAGCAGTACTTC. This chain links TRBV6-5 with TRBJ2-7; 7 bases line up with TRBD1. V trimming: 2 bases; J trimming: 3 bases; junction bases outside the gene matches: 7. CDR1 is MNHEY, CDR2 SVGAGI, per germline. The CDR3 is 15 amino acids.

This clonotype came up many times. This rearrangement joins TRBV7-2 to TRBJ2-5; 9 positions match TRBD2. The CDR3 sequence is 14 residues long. Trimming removed 5 bases from V and 3 bases from J; junction bases left unmatched: 4. Germline CDR1 and CDR2: SGHTA and FQGNSA. The CDR3 region has the DNA TGTGCCAGCAGCGGGGGACTAGCAGAAGAGACCCAGTACTTC. Amino acids: CASSGGLAEETQYF.

The V and J genes are TRBV9 and TRBJ2-3; D unresolved. Trimming pared 0 bases from V and 0 bases from J, leaving 11 bases between. Looked up from germline, CDR1 is SGDLS and CDR2 is YYNGEE. The CDR3 extends over 16 amino acids. The CDR3 is CASSVAHSSSTDTQYF. The CDR3 bases are TGTGCCAGCAGCGTAGCTCACTCCTCTAGCACAGATACGCAGTATTTT. Drawing the rest from reference TRBV9 and TRBJ2-3, the complete variable domain is DSGVTQTPKHLITATGQRVTLRCSPRSGDLSVYWYQQSLDQGLQFLIQYYNGEERAKGNILERFSAQQFPDLHSELNLSSLELGDSALYFCASSVAHSSSTDTQYFGPGTRLTVL.

The sample holds a few counts of this clonotype. J is TRBJ2-7 and V is TRBV7-2, with a possible D match to TRBD2 (5 bases). Per germline, CDR1 SGHTA and CDR2 FQGNSA. This CDR3 is built from 15 residues. The V end lost 0 bases, the J end lost 3 bases, and 12 bases lay between the germline ends. The CDR3 region is CASSLAPTRGYEQYF. The CDR3, as DNA: TGTGCCAGCAGCTTAGCTCCCACTAGAGGCTACGAGCAGTACTTC. The complete variable domain, with remaining parts taken from reference TRBV7-2 and TRBJ2-7, reads GAGVSQSPSNKVTEKGKDVELRCDPISGHTALYWYRQSLGQGLEFLIYFQGNSAPDKSGLPSDRFSAERTGGSVSTLTIQRTQQEDSAVYLCASSLAPTRGYEQYFGPGTRLTVT.

The chain is built from TRBV12-3 or TRBV12-4 and TRBJ1-1; D is perhaps TRBD1 (6 bases). The CDR3 runs 14 residues. The V end was cut by 7 bases, the J end by 1 base, with 13 bases between. The CDR3 nucleotides are TGTGCCAGCACCCCGGGACATTCGAACACTGAAGCTTTCTTT. Translation gives CASTPGHSNTEAFF.

Concerning this clonotype: This may arise from a read error, as a much more abundant clone is one base away. The chain recombines TRBV7-6 with TRBJ1-2; the D is unclear. Trimming removed 5 bases at V and 8 bases at J, with 15 bases between. Germline CDR1 and CDR2: SGHVS and FNYEAQ. The CDR3 extends over 13 amino acids. The CDR3, as DNA: TGTGCCAGCAGCGTCCTTCCGGACCGCGGCTACACCTTC. This gives the protein CASSVLPDRGYTF.

This chain links TRBV5-1 with TRBJ2-5; D remains ambiguous. Germline V lookup: CDR1 SGHRS, CDR2 YFSETQ. This CDR3 has 14 amino acids. V dropped 4 bases and J dropped 7 bases, with 17 bases sitting between them. In DNA, the CDR3 is TGCGCCAGCAGCCGTTCGGCAGACCTGGGGACCCAGTACTTC. This translates into CASSRSADLGTQYF.